The 6 T cell receptor beta chains below all came from one sample that was sequenced in a study of blood T cell repertoires in COVID-19. Produced via immunoSEQ multiplex PCR; TCRdb's table is partial and in-frame only. The profile shows hundreds of thousands of clones, 75% to 90% of them singletons. The material sequenced was peripheral blood. The receptors originated from a woman between 50 and 59 years old with COVID-19, enrolled during active disease.

The CDR3 spells CASSPDRGWNEQFF. CDR3 nucleotides: TGTGCCAGCAGCCCCGACAGGGGCTGGAATGAGCAGTTCTTC. This rearrangement joins TRBV7-3 to TRBJ2-1, with TRBD1 matching 8 bases. The V gene's germline CDR1 is SGHTA and CDR2 FQGTGA. Trimming cost V 5 bases and J 7 bases; bases outside gene matches: 7. The CDR3 runs 14 residues.

The rearrangement joins TRBV5-1 to TRBJ2-1, with TRBD2 identical over 7 bases. CDR3 length: 17 residues. Losses at the gene ends were 4 bases for V and 5 bases for J; bases not matched to a gene: 15. From germline, CDR1 is SGHRS and CDR2 YFSETQ. The CDR3 region has the DNA TGCGCCAGCAGCATGAAAGGGGACGGGAGGACCCACAATGAGCAGTTCTTC. Translating it yields CASSMKGDGRTHNEQFF.

The DNA for the CDR3 is TGCGCCAGCAGCGTGAGGGACTATGGCTACACCTTC. It codes for CASSVRDYGYTF. This chain joins TRBV5-1 and TRBJ1-2; D unresolved. This CDR3 has 12 amino acids. Trimming pared 4 bases from V and 3 bases from J, leaving 7 bases between. In germline, CDR1 is SGHRS, CDR2 YFSETQ.

The J gene is TRBJ2-7, the V gene TRBV15; TRBD2 aligns across 9 bases. Germline CDR1 LNHNV, CDR2 YYDKDF (reference sequence). The CDR3 is 15 amino acids. The J segment lost 2 bases and the V segment lost 3 bases, leaving 5 bases of the junction unmatched. The CDR3 nucleotides are TGTGCCACCAGCAGGCTAGCGGGGCGAACCTACGAGCAGTACTTC. As protein: CATSRLAGRTYEQYF.

The chain recombines TRBV24-1 with TRBJ2-7; tentatively, D is TRBD2 (6 bases). The CDR3 sequence is 13 residues long. Germline CDR1 KGHDR, CDR2 SFDVKD. V lost 2 bases to trimming and J lost 5 bases, with 9 bases between them. CDR3 region: CATSDYGTHEQYF. DNA for the CDR3: TGTGCCACCAGTGATTACGGGACTCACGAGCAGTACTTC.

V and J are TRBV6-5 and TRBJ1-5; D may be TRBD1 (6 bases). Trimming cost V 4 bases and J 3 bases, with 13 bases left between them. The CDR3 spans 15 residues. Germline V CDR1 and CDR2: MNHEY, SVGAGI. CDR3 residues: CASSLRTGNNQPQHF. CDR3 nucleotides: TGTGCCAGCAGTTTACGAACAGGGAACAATCAGCCCCAGCATTTT.